Following are 13 T cell receptor beta chains from one sample sequenced in a study of radiotherapy plus CTLA-4 blockade in lung cancer. Here immunoSEQ multiplex PCR was the method, and the copy in TCRdb shows in-frame clones only, minus some. Of 64,000 or so clones listed, approximately 65% are singletons. The specimen was peripheral blood, collected from a patient treated with radiotherapy plus ipilimumab. These receptors all stem from a human donor with non-small cell lung cancer whose response to radiotherapy plus ipilimumab could not be evaluated.

This chain joins TRBV25-1 and TRBJ2-1; 8 bases fit TRBD2. Germline V gene lookup returns CDR1 MGHDK and CDR2 SYGVNS. J lost 0 bases, V lost 4 bases, and 11 bases had no gene match. The CDR3 length is 18 residues. Here the CDR3 DNA reads TGTGCCAGCAGTGGGCTAGCGGGTTTGGAATACTCCTACAATGAGCAGTTCTTC. Protein: CASSGLAGLEYSYNEQFF.

The J gene is TRBJ2-1, the V gene TRBV4-1; no definite D call. V lost 4 bases to trimming and J lost 0 bases, with 19 bases between them. From germline, CDR1 is MGHRA and CDR2 YSYEKL. This CDR3 has 18 amino acids. The CDR3 is CASSRTTLIPLSYNEQFF. Here the CDR3 DNA reads TGCGCCAGCAGCCGCACTACCCTCATCCCTCTCTCCTACAATGAGCAGTTCTTC.

This chain connects TRBV12-5 to TRBJ1-4; perhaps TRBD1 as D (6 bases). Looked up from germline, CDR1 is LGHNT and CDR2 is FRNRAP. This CDR3 has 17 amino acids. V lost 1 base and J lost 4, with 16 bases in between. As DNA, the CDR3 is TGTGCTAGTGGTTTGGGCCCAATAACAGGGTATAATGAAAAACTGTTTTTT. Translation gives CASGLGPITGYNEKLFF. Variable domain in full (rest from reference TRBV12-5 and TRBJ1-4): DARVTQTPRHKVTEMGQEVTMRCQPILGHNTVFWYRQTMMQGLELLAYFRNRAPLDDSGMPKDRFSAEMPDATLATLKIQPSEPRDSAVYFCASGLGPITGYNEKLFFGSGTQLSVL.

The chain recombines TRBV2 with TRBJ1-1; D not certain. This CDR3 is built from 15 residues. Germline V gene sequence: CDR1 SNHLY, CDR2 FYNNEI. Trimming took off 6 bases at V and 0 bases at J, with 14 bases between the two ends. The CDR3, as DNA: TGTGCCAGCAGAAGGAGGGATTTCATGAACACTGAAGCTTTCTTT. It is translated as CASRRRDFMNTEAFF.

V and J are TRBV7-9 and TRBJ1-3; TRBD1 might be the D (5 bases). Trimming removed 5 bases from V and 0 bases from J, with 11 bases in between. CDR3 size: 15 residues. Germline V gene sequence: CDR1 SEHNR, CDR2 FQNEAQ (reference sequence). Here the CDR3 reads CASSQGWSSGNTIYF. As DNA, the CDR3 is TGTGCCAGCAGCCAGGGTTGGAGCTCTGGAAACACCATATATTTT. The full variable domain, with the rest looked up from reference TRBV7-9 and TRBJ1-3, is DTGVSQNPRHKITKRGQNVTFRCDPISEHNRLYWYRQTLGQGPEFLTYFQNEAQLEKSRLLSDRFSAERPKGSFSTLEIQRTEQGDSAMYLCASSQGWSSGNTIYFGEGSWLTVV.

The chain combines TRBV6-5 with TRBJ1-2; D is perhaps TRBD1 (6 bases). Trimming left V 2 bases short and J 4 bases short, with 11 bases between. Germline V lookup: CDR1 MNHEY, CDR2 SVGAGI. This CDR3 contains 14 residues. The CDR3 here is CASSYGWTAYGYTF. For the CDR3, the DNA is TGTGCCAGCAGTTACGGTTGGACAGCCTATGGCTACACCTTC.

The CDR3, as DNA: TGTGCCAGCAGCGAACAGGGCGCCGGGGAGCTGTTTTTT. Residues: CASSEQGAGELFF. This chain uses TRBV7-9 with TRBJ2-2; possibly TRBD1 for D (6 bases). Germline V gene data show CDR1 as SEHNR and CDR2 as FQNEAQ (reference sequence). This CDR3 contains 13 residues. V was trimmed by 5 bases and J by 6 bases, leaving 10 bases between them.

CDR3 nucleotides: TGTGCCAGCAGTCCCCCGGGACTAGCGGGCGGATACGAGCAGTACTTC. Translated, it gives CASSPPGLAGGYEQYF. The gene calls are TRBV28 and TRBJ2-7; 12 bases are shared with TRBD2. V trimming: 5 bases; J trimming: 4 bases; junction bases outside the gene matches: 9. This CDR3 region has 16 residues. The V gene's germline CDR1 is MDHEN and CDR2 SYDVKM.

On this clone itself: The DNA is left out, because the CDR3 cannot be placed on it with certainty; the CDR3 is given as TCRdb lists it. The chain joins TRBV9 to TRBJ1-2; TRBD1, the table's D call, lacks a check against the DNA. The CDR3 is 12 amino acids long, termini counted. Germline loops: CDR1 SGDLS, CDR2 YYNGEE. This CDR3 is CASSVGQGSNTF.

The rearrangement joins TRBV18 to TRBJ2-5; D is undetermined. Per the germline V gene, CDR1 is KGHSH and CDR2 is LQKENI. Trimming left V 3 bases short and J 2 bases short, with 7 bases between. CDR3 length equals 13 residues. CDR3 DNA sequence: TGTGCCAGCTCACCGAGGCAGCAAGAGACCCAGTACTTC. It encodes CASSPRQQETQYF.

The gene calls are TRBV9 and TRBJ2-7, with 9 bases lining up with TRBD2. CDR3 length: 15 residues. Germline V gives CDR1 SGDLS, CDR2 YYNGEE. V lost 0 bases to trimming and J lost 2 bases; unmatched junction nucleotides: 3. CDR3 nucleotide sequence: TGTGCCAGCAGCGTAGGAGGCGGGAGGGCCTACGAGCAGTACTTC. It specifies CASSVGGGRAYEQYF. Drawing the rest from reference TRBV9 and TRBJ2-7, the complete variable domain is DSGVTQTPKHLITATGQRVTLRCSPRSGDLSVYWYQQSLDQGLQFLIQYYNGEERAKGNILERFSAQQFPDLHSELNLSSLELGDSALYFCASSVGGGRAYEQYFGPGTRLTVT.

Here the CDR3 reads CASSYPGTGQSEQYF. CDR3 nucleotide sequence: TGTGCCAGCAGTTACCCAGGGACAGGGCAGAGCGAGCAGTACTTC. The gene calls are TRBV6-6 and TRBJ2-7, with TRBD1 matching over 9 bases. The CDR3 is 15 residues long. CDR1 and CDR2 (germline): MNHNY, SVGAGI (reference sequence). V shed 2 bases, J shed 6 bases, and the junction held 8 bases outside the gene matches.

The chain combines TRBV9 with TRBJ2-7; 9 bases map to TRBD1. Trimming removed 4 bases from V and 0 bases from J; junction bases left unmatched: 5. The length of the CDR3 is 15 residues. The germline V gene has CDR1 SGDLS and CDR2 YYNGEE. In DNA, the CDR3 is TGTGCCAGCAGCCCCCGACAGGGGGACTCCTACGAGCAGTACTTC. Amino acid sequence: CASSPRQGDSYEQYF.